The clone carrying this T cell receptor (beta chain) was counted a few times. What it recognizes is unknown. The study ran its PCR with 60 Vbeta and 13 Jbeta primers. TCRdb's copy holds only in-frame clones and misses some; the assay was immunoSEQ multiplex PCR. This sample has hundreds of thousands of clones, with 76% found just once. The germline V gene has CDR1 KGHSH and CDR2 LQKENI. J gave up 5 bases and V 3 bases, and 8 bases lay outside the gene matches. This CDR3 has 15 amino acids. The data derive from a study of cytomegalovirus exposure and HLA in healthy donors. Study-wide results and caveats: Presence/absence results assume similar sequencing depth per donor, which may not hold. Because they were indistinguishable, some V segments, including TRBV6-2 and TRBV6-3, were excluded.

The chain couples TRBV18 to TRBJ1-1, with 8 bases aligning to TRBD1. The clonotype was recovered from a man between 18 and 35 years old in good health and CMV-seronegative. Sequencing was performed on PBMCs. In nucleotides, the CDR3 is TGTGCCAGCTCACCCGACAGGGGAGAGGGGACTGAAGCTTTCTTT. It codes for CASSPDRGEGTEAFF.